These T cell receptor beta chains were read from a single sample in a study of radiation and T cells in renal cell carcinoma. The repertoire was sequenced with immunoSEQ multiplex PCR; TCRdb's copy has only in-frame clones and lacks some. The table records about 140,000 clones, around 88% of them present only once. Sequencing was performed on blood, taken from a patient whose treatment included radiotherapy and nephrectomy. The source is a woman between 45 and 60 years old with renal cell carcinoma. CDR3s include the opening cysteine and the closing phenylalanine or tryptophan. D genes are given only for firm matches. Clone size appears in some rows only: once, few, many, or a class for an expanded clone.

size,V,D,J,DNA,CDR3
NA,TRBV21-1,NA,TRBJ2-7,TGTGCCAGCAGCAAAGATAGGGACAGCTCCTACGAGCAGTACTTC,CASSKDRDSSYEQYF
NA,TRBV5-1,TRBD1,TRBJ2-7,TGCGCCAGCAGCTTGGGGGGACAGGACTCCTACGAGCAGTACTTC,CASSLGGQDSYEQYF
NA,TRBV10-3,TRBD1,TRBJ2-3,TGTGCCACAAGGGACAGAACAGATACGCAGTATTTT,CATRDRTDTQYF
few,TRBV28,NA,TRBJ1-6,TGTGCCAGCAGATCCGGGGGCCCGGGCTCACCCCTCCACTTT,CASRSGGPGSPLHF
NA,TRBV7-2,NA,TRBJ1-5,TGTGCCAGCAGACGGACCGGGGATCAGCCCCAGCATTTT,CASRRTGDQPQHF
NA,TRBV4-1,NA,TRBJ2-1,TGCGCCAGCAGCCAAGAAGGACGAGGGGTCGGTGAGCAGTTCTTC,CASSQEGRGVGEQFF
NA,TRBV27,TRBD2,TRBJ2-3,TGTGCCAGCAGGTCTTGGGCGGGGGGGAACACAGATACGCAGTATTTT,CASRSWAGGNTDTQYF
NA,TRBV4-3,NA,TRBJ1-3,TGCGCCAGCAGCCAAACAAGCAGGGGAAACACCATATATTTT,CASSQTSRGNTIYF
NA,TRBV19,NA,TRBJ2-2,TGTGCCAGTACCCAGGGCCTGGACACCGGGGAGCTGTTTTTT,CASTQGLDTGELFF
NA,TRBV7-9,NA,TRBJ2-3,TGTGCCAGCCGGGGCCGCACAGATACGCAGTATTTT,CASRGRTDTQYF
NA,TRBV5-4,TRBD1,TRBJ1-6,TGTGCCAGCAGCTTAGCCGGGACAGGGGGCAGTTCACCCCTCCACTTT,CASSLAGTGGSSPLHF
NA,TRBV18,NA,TRBJ2-7,TGTGCCAGCTCACCACCAGGAGGGGGAACCTACGAGCAGTACTTC,CASSPPGGGTYEQYF
few,TRBV29-1,NA,TRBJ1-1,TGCAGCGTTGTTCCGTGGGAGGGGGGTGAAGCTTTCTTT,CSVVPWEGGEAFF
NA,TRBV27,NA,TRBJ1-3,TGTGCCAGCAGTCCGTCCTGGGGTGGAAACACCATATATTTT,CASSPSWGGNTIYF
NA,TRBV19,TRBD2,TRBJ2-1,TGTGCCAGTAGTCCCCGCGGGAGGGCGGTCAATGAGCAGTTCTTC,CASSPRGRAVNEQFF
NA,TRBV29-1,NA,TRBJ1-2,TGCAGCGTTAGTGCAGGGAGTAAGGATGGCTACACCTTC,CSVSAGSKDGYTF
once,TRBV5-1,NA,TRBJ2-3,TGCGCCAGCGCGGTGGGAGGCACAGATACGCAGTATTTT,CASAVGGTDTQYF
NA,TRBV28,TRBD1,TRBJ1-2,TGTGCCAGCAGTCCTTCTCGGGACAGACTTACCTATGGCTACACCTTC,CASSPSRDRLTYGYTF
once,TRBV18,TRBD1,TRBJ2-7,TGTGCCAGCTCACCCCGGGACAGGTGGTACTCCGTGGGCGAGCAGTACTTC,CASSPRDRWYSVGEQYF
NA,TRBV11-3,TRBD1,TRBJ2-1,TGTGCCAGCAGCTTGGGGACAGTCAATGAGCAGTTCTTC,CASSLGTVNEQFF
NA,TRBV6-6,NA,TRBJ1-5,TGTGCCAGCGGAGAGGGTCCTCGGGGCAATCAGCCCCAGCATTTT,CASGEGPRGNQPQHF
NA,TRBV14,NA,TRBJ1-4,TGTGCCAGCAGCCAAGTCCCCCATGAAAAACTGTTTTTT,CASSQVPHEKLFF
NA,TRBV2,TRBD1,TRBJ1-4,TGTGCCAGCAGTAATGGACAGGGGCTGGGTAATGAAAAACTGTTTTTT,CASSNGQGLGNEKLFF
NA,TRBV6-5,NA,TRBJ1-5,TGTGCCAGCAGTAACTTAGACATGAAGCCCCAGCATTTT,CASSNLDMKPQHF
NA,TRBV7-8,TRBD2,TRBJ2-3,TGTGCCAGCAGCCTCGGCTCTAGCGGCGTATCTGATACGCAGTATTTT,CASSLGSSGVSDTQYF
few,TRBV10-3,NA,TRBJ2-5,TGTGCCATCAGTGAGTCGAATCAGGAGCCCCAATTAGGAGAGACCCAGTACTTC,CAISESNQEPQLGETQYF
NA,TRBV6-6,TRBD1,TRBJ1-4,TGTGCCAGCAGTTCTGGACAGGGGCCCTCCTTGTTTTTT,CASSSGQGPSLFF
NA,TRBV6-1,NA,TRBJ2-7,TGTGCCAGCAGGCCGGGTCCTCGTTTAGACGAGCAGTACTTC,CASRPGPRLDEQYF
NA,TRBV11-2,NA,TRBJ1-5,TGTGCCAGCAGCTTAGAGCGCGATCAGCCCCAGCATTTT,CASSLERDQPQHF
NA,TRBV7-2,TRBD1,TRBJ2-5,TGTGCCAGCAGCTTAGCGGGACAGGGCTCCAGGCACTTC,CASSLAGQGSRHF
NA,TRBV27,NA,TRBJ2-7,TGTGCCAGCAGTCGACGGGACCGATCCTACGAGCAGTACTTC,CASSRRDRSYEQYF
NA,TRBV5-1,NA,TRBJ2-1,TGCGCCAGCAGCTTGGATGGTGAGCAGTTCTTC,CASSLDGEQFF
once,TRBV19,NA,TRBJ1-1,TGTGCCAGTAGTCCCTCCCCCAAGGGCACTGAAGCTTTCTTT,CASSPSPKGTEAFF
NA,TRBV2,NA,TRBJ2-7,TGTGCCAGCAGTGAACGGAGGCCACCCTACGAGCAGTACTTC,CASSERRPPYEQYF
NA,TRBV6-1,NA,TRBJ1-2,TGTGCCAGCAGTTTCCAGACATGGGGCAGCTATGGCTACACCTTC,CASSFQTWGSYGYTF
few,TRBV7-9,NA,TRBJ2-5,TGTGCCAGCAGTGTCCGGGTACTCGAGACCCAGTACTTC,CASSVRVLETQYF
NA,TRBV19,NA,TRBJ1-2,TGTGCCAGTAGTATGGGACCGGTCTATGGCTACACCTTC,CASSMGPVYGYTF
once,TRBV11-3,NA,TRBJ2-7,TGTGCCAGCAGCTTTGAGGGTTCGGCCGAGCAGTACTTC,CASSFEGSAEQYF
NA,TRBV7-9,TRBD1,TRBJ1-4,TGTGCCAGCAGCCCAGGGGGGACAACTAATGAAAAACTGTTTTTT,CASSPGGTTNEKLFF
NA,TRBV7-6,TRBD1,TRBJ1-6,TGTGCCAGCAGCTCACAGGGGGAGGCACCCCTCCACTTT,CASSSQGEAPLHF